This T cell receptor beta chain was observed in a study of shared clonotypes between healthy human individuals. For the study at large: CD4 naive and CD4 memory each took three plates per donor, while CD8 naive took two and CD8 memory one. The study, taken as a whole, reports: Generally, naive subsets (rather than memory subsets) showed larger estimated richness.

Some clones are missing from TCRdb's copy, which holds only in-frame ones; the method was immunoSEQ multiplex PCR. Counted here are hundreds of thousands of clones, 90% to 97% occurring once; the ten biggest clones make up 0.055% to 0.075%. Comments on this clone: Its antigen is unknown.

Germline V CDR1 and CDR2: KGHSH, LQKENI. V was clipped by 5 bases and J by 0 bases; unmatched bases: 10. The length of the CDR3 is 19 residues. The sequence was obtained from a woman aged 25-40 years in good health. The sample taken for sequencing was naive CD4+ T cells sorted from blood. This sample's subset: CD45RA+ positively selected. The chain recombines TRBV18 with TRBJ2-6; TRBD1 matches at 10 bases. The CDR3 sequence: CASSTGTGAALSGANVLTF. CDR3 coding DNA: TGTGCCAGCTCAACCGGGACAGGGGCTGCCCTCTCTGGGGCCAACGTCCTGACTTTC. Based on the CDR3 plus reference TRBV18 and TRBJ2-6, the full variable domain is NAGVMQNPRHLVRRRGQEARLRCSPMKGHSHVYWYRQLPEEGLKFMVYLQKENIIDESGMPKERFSAEFPKEGPSILRIQQVVRGDSAAYFCASSTGTGAALSGANVLTFGAGSRLTVL.